The 9 T cell receptor beta chains presented below share a single source sample, sequenced in a study of identical twins. MiXCR was run by TCRdb on the 5' RACE reads, yielding one entry per CDR3 protein. Seen here are some 630,000 distinct CDR3 sequences, roughly 7.1% observed once, and the top ten hold 1.5% to 2%. These data also formed part of another study, on yellow fever vaccine responses in identical twins.

The sequenced sample consisted of PBMCs. The receptors were gathered from a woman in her late teens or twenties in good health.

The V call is TRBV10-3, the J call TRBJ1-2, with no clear D. CDR3 length: 14 amino acids. Per germline, CDR1 ENHRY and CDR2 SYGVKD. V shed 2 bases and J shed 0 bases, with 7 bases lying between them. The CDR3, as DNA: TGTGCCATCAGTGAGGGCCTAGCTAACTATGGCTACACCTTC. Amino acid sequence: CAISEGLANYGYTF.

The chain combines TRBV19 with TRBJ1-1; 7 nucleotides align to TRBD1. The germline V gene encodes CDR1 LNHDA and CDR2 SQIVND (reference sequence). The CDR3 loop spans 16 amino acids. The J segment lost 4 bases and the V segment lost 1 base, leaving 9 bases of the junction unmatched. The CDR3 loop reads CASSIGGQAGGTEAFF. The CDR3, as DNA: TGTGCCAGTAGTATAGGAGGACAGGCGGGGGGCACTGAAGCTTTCTTT.

The J gene is TRBJ1-4, the V gene TRBV4-1, with no clear D. Germline lookup yields CDR1 MGHRA and CDR2 YSYEKL. The CDR3 has 14 amino acids. The germline V and J ends were trimmed by 7 bases and 8 bases, with 17 bases remaining between them. The CDR3 protein is CASTRLPRGEKLFF. For the CDR3, the DNA is TGCGCCAGCACCCGGCTCCCCCGTGGGGAAAAACTGTTTTTT.

This clonotype was detected many times. The chain is built from TRBV14 and TRBJ2-2, with D uncertain. Germline assignment: CDR1 SGHDN and CDR2 FVKESK. Trimming took off 1 base at V and 5 bases at J, with 5 bases between the two ends. The CDR3 totals 13 residues. The chain's CDR3 is CASSQAPTGELFF. CDR3 DNA sequence: TGTGCCAGCAGCCAAGCCCCGACCGGGGAGCTGTTTTTT.

In its sample, this clonotype was seen a few times. The chain combines TRBV5-5 with TRBJ2-7; D uncertain. This CDR3 comprises 13 residues. With 1 base removed from V and 9 bases from J, the gap between germline ends came to 14 bases. Germline loops: CDR1 SGHKS, CDR2 YYEKEE (reference sequence). The DNA of the CDR3 is TGTGCCAGCAGCTTGTTCTCCTGGTATGGGCAGTACGTC. Protein sequence: CASSLFSWYGQYV.

This clonotype was detected many times. This chain uses TRBV28 with TRBJ2-2; TRBD1 matches 11 bases. Germline CDR1 MDHEN, CDR2 SYDVKM. The CDR3 length is 15 residues. V lost 6 bases and J lost 6; bases outside the gene matches: 6. The CDR3, as DNA: TGTGCCAGCAGAACGGACAGGGGGCGCGCCGGGGAGCTGTTTTTT. Encoded protein: CASRTDRGRAGELFF.

This clonotype was found many times. V and J are TRBV5-6 and TRBJ2-7; the match to TRBD1 covers 10 bases. CDR3 length equals 15 residues. Trimming removed 4 bases from V and 3 bases from J; junction bases left unmatched: 7. In germline, CDR1 is SGHDT, CDR2 YYEEEE. The chain's CDR3 is CASSSRTGGIYEQYV. The CDR3 DNA follows: TGTGCCAGCAGCAGCAGGACAGGGGGAATCTACGAGCAGTACGTC.

V is TRBV27 and J is TRBJ2-3; D gene unclear. This CDR3 is built from 14 residues. Germline V gene sequence: CDR1 MNHEY, CDR2 SMNVEV (reference sequence). The V end lost 5 bases, the J end lost 4 bases, and 13 bases lay between the germline ends. The CDR3 reads CASSHFSDADTQYF. For the CDR3, the DNA is TGTGCCAGCAGTCACTTTTCCGACGCAGATACGCAGTATTTT.

This clonotype was picked up many times. J is TRBJ2-2 and V is TRBV5-5, with D tentatively TRBD2 (6 bases). CDR1 and CDR2 (germline): SGHKS, YYEKEE (reference sequence). There are 15 residues in the CDR3. Trimming left V 4 bases short and J 7 bases short, with 17 bases between. The CDR3 DNA reads TGTGCCAGCAGCCCGCGGTACGGGAGATACGGGGAGCTGTTTTTT. Translating gives CASSPRYGRYGELFF.